This record looks at one T cell receptor beta chain sequence and its context. The entry originates in a study of blood T cell repertoires in COVID-19. For the study at large: Both acute and convalescent COVID-19 samples were obtained from the United States, Italy and Spain. Nucleic acid was either cDNA or gDNA, and it came from T cells, B-cell-depleted T cells, or PBMCs.

As processed by the authors: Counts of nucleated cells, estimated from reference gene primer amplification, were obtained. The protocol was immunoSEQ multiplex PCR, while the TCRdb copy is restricted to in-frame clones and leaves out a portion. D and trimming come from the DNA, and the V and J calls and clone size come from that table. The table has about 130,000 clones, roughly four fifths seen once. V shed 0 bases and J shed 5 bases, with 8 bases lying between them. Germline values: CDR1 GTSNPN, CDR2 SVGIG (reference sequence). The CDR3 length is 13 residues. Specimen: peripheral blood. The gene calls are TRBV30 and TRBJ1-5; weak D call: TRBD1 (5 bases). This receptor was identified in a woman in her fifties or sixties with acute or convalescent COVID-19. CDR3 nucleotide sequence: TGTGCCTGGAGTGTTGGAGGGGATCAGCCCCAGCATTTT. This codes for CAWSVGGDQPQHF.